This T cell receptor beta chain was recorded in a study of T cell responses to AZD1222 COVID-19 vaccine. Clones were read by immunoSEQ multiplex PCR, and TCRdb kept only the in-frame ones, dropping some. Among about 150,000 clones, 90% to 95% were seen once, and the ten largest hold 2.5% to 3%. In regard to this clone: Its antigen is not identified.

Points from the study as a whole: Sampled repertoires all dated from after the peak T cell response. Most donors were white British and more were female, and clonal diversity was possibly underestimated.

CDR3 length: 17 residues. The V and J ends lost 1 base and 0 bases respectively, with 14 bases between them. The V gene's germline CDR1 is LGHNA and CDR2 YNFKEQ. Source: peripheral blood, taken on day 0 of MenACWY control vaccination. This chain joins TRBV4-2 and TRBJ2-3; unclear D gene. The clonotype originates from an adult in good health. The CDR3 sequence: CASSQVSSAGSTDTQYF. The CDR3, as DNA: TGTGCCAGCAGCCAAGTTTCGAGCGCAGGTAGCACAGATACGCAGTATTTT.